The clone carrying this TCR beta chain occurred a few times. The germline V gene has CDR1 MDHEN and CDR2 SYDVKM. The CDR3 contains 17 residues. The V end was cut by 2 bases, the J end by 5 bases, with 19 bases between. The data derive from a study of blood T cell repertoires in COVID-19. In the study overall: In each case, the material was cDNA or gDNA derived from T cells, B-cell-depleted T cells, or PBMCs.

Seattle's enrolled individuals joined amid active infection and were then monitored longitudinally. Original processing methods: How many nucleated cells were present was estimated from reference gene primer amplification. Here immunoSEQ multiplex PCR was the method, and the copy in TCRdb shows in-frame clones only, minus some. V and J calls and clone size come straight from that table; D and trimming were deduced from the DNA. This table holds 200,000 to 250,000 clones, over 75% found once. This sequence joins TRBV28 and TRBJ2-1; D gene ambiguous. This receptor was taken from a man aged 50 to 60 with COVID-19, enrolled during active disease. The sample taken for sequencing was peripheral blood. CDR3 nucleotide sequence: TGTGCCAGCAGTTTACCCGCACTCCCGGGTTGGAACAATGAGCAGTTCTTC. Translated, it gives CASSLPALPGWNNEQFF.